A single sample is the source of the 29 T cell receptor beta chains below, sequenced in a study of PD-1 blockade in classical Hodgkin lymphoma. Assay: immunoSEQ multiplex PCR; the TCRdb copy retains only in-frame clones and omits some. The top ten clones hold roughly 2.8% of a sample with 40,000 to 45,000 clones, over 65% of them seen once. After autologous stem cell transplantation all patients relapsed, and prior brentuximab vedotin exposure differed between cohorts. The sequencing used peripheral blood mononuclear cells (PBMCs), collected before the second cycle of nivolumab. These TCRs come from a human donor with classical Hodgkin lymphoma.

This chain joins TRBV19 and TRBJ1-6, with D unresolved. This CDR3 region has 15 residues. CDR1 and CDR2 (germline): LNHDA, SQIVND (reference sequence). Trimming pared 5 bases from V and 6 bases from J, leaving 14 bases between. For the CDR3, the DNA is TGTGCCAGTAGTGCAAGAGGCAGCCTTAATTCACCCCTCCACTTT. This sequence encodes CASSARGSLNSPLHF.

V is TRBV6-4 and J is TRBJ2-7; possibly TRBD1 or TRBD2 for D (5 bases each). CDR3 size: 17 residues. The germline V gene has CDR1 MRHNA and CDR2 SNTAGT. The V end lost 0 bases, the J end lost 0 bases, and 15 bases lay between the germline ends. The CDR3 DNA sequence: TGTGCCAGCAGTGACTCCCCCGGAGGACAACCCTCCTACGAGCAGTACTTC. Its translation: CASSDSPGGQPSYEQYF.

The V gene is TRBV28, the J gene TRBJ1-2; 8 nucleotides agree with TRBD1. Germline V gene data show CDR1 as MDHEN and CDR2 as SYDVKM. V shed 4 bases, J shed 4 bases, and the junction held 5 bases outside the gene matches. This CDR3 region has 14 residues. The CDR3 loop is CASSWTGLAYGYTF. In DNA, the CDR3 is TGTGCCAGCAGTTGGACAGGGCTCGCCTATGGCTACACCTTC.

The gene calls are TRBV19 and TRBJ2-7; TRBD1 or TRBD2 may be the D gene (5 bases each). CDR1 is LNHDA and CDR2 is SQIVND in the germline V gene (reference sequence). This CDR3 comprises 16 residues. V was shortened by 6 bases and J by 5 bases, with 23 bases between the two germline ends. This CDR3 reads CASRAWGMDKGHEQYF. CDR3 coding DNA: TGTGCCAGTAGGGCCTGGGGGATGGACAAGGGGCACGAGCAGTACTTC.

This chain links TRBV5-6 with TRBJ2-3; 8 positions agree with TRBD2. Looked up from germline, CDR1 is SGHDT and CDR2 is YYEEEE. Trimming cost V 3 bases and J 3 bases; bases outside gene matches: 15. This CDR3 region has 18 residues. CDR3: CASSSTGLLAAITDTQYF. The CDR3 DNA reads as TGTGCCAGCAGCTCTACCGGTCTACTAGCGGCAATTACAGATACGCAGTATTTT.

The chain combines TRBV28 with TRBJ1-5; D ambiguous. The CDR3 is made up of 13 amino acids. V was pared by 6 bases and J by 1 base, with 7 bases between. CDR1 and CDR2 (germline): MDHEN, SYDVKM. In nucleotides, the CDR3 is TGTGCCAGCAGCGATAGGAGCAATCAGCCCCAGCATTTT. Its protein product is CASSDRSNQPQHF. Full variable domain (rest looked up from reference TRBV28 and TRBJ1-5): DVKVTQSSRYLVKRTGEKVFLECVQDMDHENMFWYRQDPGLGLRLIYFSYDVKMKEKGDIPEGYSVSREKKERFSLILESASTNQTSMYLCASSDRSNQPQHFGDGTRLSIL.

This sequence joins TRBV6-1 and TRBJ2-7; D is ambiguous. The V gene lost 1 base and the J gene lost 0 bases, with 4 bases spanning the gap. Germline values: CDR1 MNHNS, CDR2 SASEGT. There are 13 residues in the CDR3. In nucleotides, the CDR3 is TGTGCCAGCAGTGAAGGGTTCTCCTACGAGCAGTACTTC. It codes for CASSEGFSYEQYF.

The CDR3 reads CASSYYSGGYNEQFF. DNA of the CDR3: TGTGCCAGCAGTTACTATAGCGGGGGGTACAATGAGCAGTTCTTC. The chain links TRBV28 to TRBJ2-1; 10 nucleotides align to TRBD2. Germline CDR1 MDHEN, CDR2 SYDVKM. Trimming took 4 bases from V and 4 from J; bases not matched to a gene: 4. The length of the CDR3 is 15 residues. Full variable domain (remainder filled in from reference TRBV28 and TRBJ2-1): DVKVTQSSRYLVKRTGEKVFLECVQDMDHENMFWYRQDPGLGLRLIYFSYDVKMKEKGDIPEGYSVSREKKERFSLILESASTNQTSMYLCASSYYSGGYNEQFFGPGTRLTVL.

This chain connects TRBV19 to TRBJ2-6; no clear D gene. The CDR3 length is 15 residues. Germline V gene lookup returns CDR1 LNHDA and CDR2 SQIVND (reference sequence). Between the trimmed V and J ends, which lost 4 bases and 0 bases, there was a span of 7 bases. The CDR3 region is CASSSRNSGANVLTF. The CDR3 nucleotides read TGTGCCAGTAGTAGCCGTAACTCTGGGGCCAACGTCCTGACTTTC. Based on the CDR3 plus reference TRBV19 and TRBJ2-6, the full variable domain is DGGITQSPKYLFRKEGQNVTLSCEQNLNHDAMYWYRQDPGQGLRLIYYSQIVNDFQKGDIAEGYSVSREKKESFPLTVTSAQKNPTAFYLCASSSRNSGANVLTFGAGSRLTVL.

The V call is TRBV14, the J call TRBJ1-1; perhaps TRBD1 as D (5 bases). Per germline, CDR1 SGHDN and CDR2 FVKESK. This CDR3 spans 16 amino acids. The germline V and J ends were trimmed by 2 bases and 0 bases, with 13 bases remaining between them. CDR3 amino acids: CASSQWRDSVNTEAFF. For the CDR3, the DNA is TGTGCCAGCAGCCAATGGAGGGACTCCGTGAACACTGAAGCTTTCTTT.

This clone was seen only once. This chain joins TRBV9 and TRBJ1-4; 11 nucleotides line up with TRBD1. CDR1 and CDR2 from the germline V gene are SGDLS and YYNGEE. Losses at the gene ends were 4 bases for V and 6 bases for J; bases not matched to a gene: 17. The CDR3 loop spans 19 amino acids. The CDR3 coding sequence is TGTGCCAGCAGCCCAAAGCGGGACAGGGGGGCCCTACTGCATGAAAAACTGTTTTTT. It encodes CASSPKRDRGALLHEKLFF.

This clone was observed a single time. This chain joins TRBV19 and TRBJ1-1, with 7 bases matching TRBD1. CDR3 size: 16 residues. The germline V gene has CDR1 LNHDA and CDR2 SQIVND (reference sequence). The V segment lost 3 bases and the J segment 0 bases; nucleotides outside the gene matches: 7. The CDR3, as DNA: TGTGCCAGTAGTATTCGTGGGGACAGCGTGAACACTGAAGCTTTCTTT. Translation gives CASSIRGDSVNTEAFF.

V usage is TRBV9 and J usage is TRBJ1-5; D not resolved. With 2 bases removed from V and 2 bases from J, the gap between germline ends came to 8 bases. This CDR3 contains 14 residues. Germline assignment: CDR1 SGDLS and CDR2 YYNGEE. CDR3 protein: CASSVDGGNQPQHF. CDR3 in DNA: TGTGCCAGCAGCGTGGATGGGGGCAATCAGCCCCAGCATTTT. Full variable domain (outside the CDR3, taken from reference TRBV9 and TRBJ1-5): DSGVTQTPKHLITATGQRVTLRCSPRSGDLSVYWYQQSLDQGLQFLIQYYNGEERAKGNILERFSAQQFPDLHSELNLSSLELGDSALYFCASSVDGGNQPQHFGDGTRLSIL.

This clone occurred a few times. The gene calls are TRBV4-1 and TRBJ2-7; 9 bases match TRBD1. The length of the CDR3 is 14 residues. The J segment lost 1 base and the V segment lost 5 bases, leaving 3 bases of the junction unmatched. The germline V gene encodes CDR1 MGHRA and CDR2 YSYEKL. CDR3 region: CASSYGTGSYEQYF. The CDR3 DNA follows: TGCGCCAGCAGCTACGGGACAGGGTCCTACGAGCAGTACTTC.

J is TRBJ2-3 and V is TRBV5-1, with 9 bases matching TRBD1. The CDR3 covers 17 residues. Looked up from germline, CDR1 is SGHRS and CDR2 is YFSETQ. After removal of 3 bases from V and 2 bases from J, the junction contained 10 bases not matched to a gene. The CDR3 DNA reads TGCGCCAGCAGCTGGACAGGGGACCCCCCAGTCACAGATACGCAGTATTTT. Protein product: CASSWTGDPPVTDTQYF.

In this sample, this clone turned up a few times. The genes are TRBV5-5 and TRBJ2-6; D is ambiguous. Germline V CDR1 and CDR2: SGHKS, YYEKEE (reference sequence). V lost 0 bases and J lost 0, with 7 bases in between. This CDR3 comprises 16 residues. CDR3 residues: CASSLARISGANVLTF. The CDR3 DNA sequence: TGTGCCAGCAGCTTGGCCCGAATCTCTGGGGCCAACGTCCTGACTTTC.

The chain is built from TRBV9 and TRBJ2-7, with 11 bases that match TRBD2. The J call could be wrong; TRBJ2-5 is a better fit for the DNA end. Germline V lookup: CDR1 SGDLS, CDR2 YYNGEE. The CDR3 has 15 residues. In nucleotides, the CDR3 is TGTGCCAGCAGCTTTCGCGGACTAGCGGGAGAGACCCAGTACTTC. This codes for CASSFRGLAGETQYF.

Only a few counts were recorded for this clone. V is TRBV9 and J is TRBJ2-7, with 7 nucleotides matching TRBD2. The CDR3 consists of 14 residues. CDR1 and CDR2 from the germline V gene are SGDLS and YYNGEE. The junction had 6 bases not matched to a gene; V was cut back by 6 bases and J by 0 bases. CDR3 residues: CASTTGRSSYEQYF. Written as DNA, the CDR3 is TGTGCCAGCACCACCGGGAGGAGCTCCTACGAGCAGTACTTC.

The V call is TRBV28, the J call TRBJ2-7, with a possible D match to TRBD2 (6 bases). The CDR3 extends over 12 amino acids. Trimming took 10 bases from V and 4 from J, leaving 14 bases between them. The germline V gene has CDR1 MDHEN and CDR2 SYDVKM. The CDR3 DNA follows: TGTGCCAATCCGCGGGACGGATACGAGCAGTACTTC. Amino acid sequence: CANPRDGYEQYF. Filled out from reference TRBV28 and TRBJ2-7, the complete variable domain reads DVKVTQSSRYLVKRTGEKVFLECVQDMDHENMFWYRQDPGLGLRLIYFSYDVKMKEKGDIPEGYSVSREKKERFSLILESASTNQTSMYLCANPRDGYEQYFGPGTRLTVT.

The sample holds one count of this clone. V is TRBV30 and J is TRBJ2-2; D unresolved. This CDR3 is built from 14 residues. Germline CDR1 reads GTSNPN; CDR2 reads SVGIG (reference sequence). The germline V and J ends were trimmed by 0 bases and 4 bases, with 9 bases remaining between them. As DNA, the CDR3 is TGTGCCTGGAGTGTCGGGTCTGGCACCGGGGAGCTGTTTTTT. This sequence encodes CAWSVGSGTGELFF.

This clone was seen more than once but under ten times. The gene calls are TRBV6-1 and TRBJ1-2; TRBD1 might be the D (5 bases). The CDR3 spans 16 residues. Germline V gene data show CDR1 as MNHNS and CDR2 as SASEGT. V lost 4 bases and J 8 bases, leaving 23 bases between the germline ends. CDR3 sequence: CASSAVFGGDASGYTF. CDR3 in DNA: TGTGCCAGCAGTGCAGTCTTTGGGGGTGATGCGTCGGGCTACACCTTC.

About this clone: Distinct nucleotide sequences in the sample also encode this CDR3. The chain recombines TRBV19 with TRBJ1-1, with D uncertain. Germline CDR1 and CDR2: LNHDA and SQIVND (reference sequence). Deletions cut 2 bases from V and 0 bases from J, with 4 bases between. The CDR3 sequence is 13 residues long. CDR3 protein: CASSISLNTEAFF. CDR3 nucleotide sequence: TGTGCCAGTAGTATATCACTGAACACTGAAGCTTTCTTT. Together with reference TRBV19 and TRBJ1-1, the CDR3 gives the full variable domain: DGGITQSPKYLFRKEGQNVTLSCEQNLNHDAMYWYRQDPGQGLRLIYYSQIVNDFQKGDIAEGYSVSREKKESFPLTVTSAQKNPTAFYLCASSISLNTEAFFGQGTRLTVV.

The CDR3 loop is CASSSKEGARDEQYF. The DNA for the CDR3 is TGTGCCAGCAGCTCTAAGGAGGGGGCTCGCGACGAGCAGTACTTC. V gene TRBV11-2 combines with J gene TRBJ2-7; a weak D match, TRBD1 (7 bases). Trimming cost V 4 bases and J 5 bases, with 18 bases left between them. Germline lookup yields CDR1 SGHAT and CDR2 FQNNGV. This CDR3 is 15 amino acids long.

This clone appeared a few times. The rearrangement links TRBV19 to TRBJ1-1; D remains ambiguous. The CDR3 covers 15 residues. Per germline, CDR1 LNHDA and CDR2 SQIVND (reference sequence). V lost 3 bases and J 3 bases, leaving 14 bases between the germline ends. The DNA for the CDR3 is TGTGCCAGTAGTATTATTAAGGAAATTTACACTGAAGCTTTCTTT. Encoded protein: CASSIIKEIYTEAFF. Full variable domain (remainder filled in from reference TRBV19 and TRBJ1-1): DGGITQSPKYLFRKEGQNVTLSCEQNLNHDAMYWYRQDPGQGLRLIYYSQIVNDFQKGDIAEGYSVSREKKESFPLTVTSAQKNPTAFYLCASSIIKEIYTEAFFGQGTRLTVV.

V is TRBV6-5 and J is TRBJ1-2; tentative D call: TRBD1 (5 bases). The V end was cut by 4 bases, the J end by 9 bases, with 18 bases between. The V gene's germline CDR1 is MNHEY and CDR2 SVGAGI. The CDR3 totals 14 residues. CDR3 sequence reads: CASSSTGPTGSYTF. The CDR3 nucleotides are TGTGCCAGCAGTTCCACGGGACCGACCGGCAGCTACACCTTC.

This clone is a singleton in its sample. The chain carries TRBV6-5 and TRBJ2-7, with D tentatively TRBD2 (7 bases). The CDR3 sequence is 14 residues long. V lost 2 bases to trimming and J lost 5 bases, with 13 bases between them. Germline values: CDR1 MNHEY, CDR2 SVGAGI. Here the CDR3 reads CASSYGGGNDEQYF. In nucleotides, the CDR3 is TGTGCCAGCAGTTACGGGGGGGGCAACGACGAGCAGTACTTC.

The chain links TRBV20-1 to TRBJ1-1; D remains ambiguous. The ends were cut back, 3 bases at V and 7 bases at J, with 9 bases in the middle. The CDR3 extends over 11 amino acids. Per the germline V gene, CDR1 is DFQATT and CDR2 is SNEGSKA (reference sequence). The CDR3 bases are TGCAGTGCTAGGGGCTGGGATGAAGCTTTCTTT. It is translated as CSARGWDEAFF.

The J gene is TRBJ2-5, the V gene TRBV7-9; no firm D call. Germline CDR1 SEHNR, CDR2 FQNEAQ (reference sequence). The germline V and J ends were trimmed by 2 bases and 4 bases, with 5 bases remaining between them. This CDR3 is built from 12 residues. This chain's CDR3 is CASSLFPETQYF. CDR3 DNA sequence: TGTGCCAGCAGCTTATTTCCAGAGACCCAGTACTTC.

This clone was seen only a few times. The chain uses TRBV30 and TRBJ2-5; 12 bases fit TRBD2. CDR1 and CDR2 from the germline V gene are GTSNPN and SVGIG (reference sequence). Trimming took 5 bases from V and 5 from J; bases not matched to a gene: 12. This CDR3 has 16 residues. The CDR3 sequence: CAWRPTSGRSWETQYF. Here the CDR3 DNA reads TGTGCCTGGCGACCGACTAGCGGGAGATCCTGGGAGACCCAGTACTTC.